Following are 22 T cell receptor beta chains from one sample sequenced in a study of blood T cell repertoires in COVID-19. Only in-frame clones appear in the TCRdb table, and some are missing; sequencing was by immunoSEQ multiplex PCR. The data contain roughly 190,000 clones, approximately 86% of them singletons. The material sequenced was peripheral blood. Receptors originate from a man in his thirties or forties with acute or convalescent COVID-19.

This chain joins TRBV5-1 and TRBJ2-7; 7 nucleotides agree with TRBD2. The germline gives CDR1 SGHRS, CDR2 YFSETQ. Trimming removed 4 bases from V and 3 bases from J; junction bases left unmatched: 13. The CDR3 covers 16 residues. This CDR3 is CASSRRSGGEGYEQYF. CDR3 bases: TGCGCCAGCAGCAGGAGGAGCGGAGGGGAGGGCTACGAGCAGTACTTC.

The CDR3 loop reads CASSYSWTGGNEAFF. CDR3 sequence (DNA): TGTGCCAGCAGTTACTCCTGGACAGGGGGCAATGAAGCTTTCTTT. This chain uses TRBV6-5 with TRBJ1-1; 11 nucleotides align to TRBD1. There are 15 residues in the CDR3. Per germline, CDR1 MNHEY and CDR2 SVGAGI. The junction had 4 bases not matched to a gene; V was cut back by 0 bases and J by 7 bases.

This chain uses TRBV11-2 with TRBJ2-7; perhaps TRBD2 as D (5 bases). The CDR3 is 15 amino acids. Germline CDR1 SGHAT, CDR2 FQNNGV. The ends were cut back, 5 bases at V and 7 bases at J, with 21 bases in the middle. CDR3 region: CASSPLAGVSREQYF. The CDR3 DNA reads as TGTGCCAGCAGCCCGCTAGCCGGGGTCTCGAGGGAGCAGTACTTC.

J is TRBJ1-1 and V is TRBV19; 10 bases align to TRBD1. This CDR3 is built from 14 residues. Germline V gene sequence: CDR1 LNHDA, CDR2 SQIVND (reference sequence). Trimming cost V 6 bases and J 5 bases; bases outside gene matches: 6. Written as DNA, the CDR3 is TGTGCCAGTAGCACTGACAGGGGGCGAACTGAAGCTTTCTTT. Its translation is CASSTDRGRTEAFF. Supplemented by reference TRBV19 and TRBJ1-1, the full variable domain reads DGGITQSPKYLFRKEGQNVTLSCEQNLNHDAMYWYRQDPGQGLRLIYYSQIVNDFQKGDIAEGYSVSREKKESFPLTVTSAQKNPTAFYLCASSTDRGRTEAFFGQGTRLTVV.

The gene calls are TRBV6-1 and TRBJ2-1; D remains unclear. CDR1 and CDR2 from the germline V gene are MNHNS and SASEGT. V lost 0 bases to trimming and J lost 6 bases, with 3 bases between them. The CDR3 has 12 amino acids. CDR3 bases: TGTGCCAGCAGTGAAGCTCGCAATGAGCAGTTCTTC. Translation: CASSEARNEQFF.

This clone was counted a single time. The chain joins TRBV4-1 to TRBJ2-1, with a possible D match to TRBD1 (6 bases). V lost 2 bases to trimming and J lost 11 bases, with 22 bases between them. The germline gives CDR1 MGHRA, CDR2 YSYEKL. The CDR3 has 16 amino acids. DNA for the CDR3: TGCGCCAGCAGCCAACATTATGTTCTCAAGGGGGACAAGCAGTTCTTC. It specifies CASSQHYVLKGDKQFF.

The chain combines TRBV28 with TRBJ1-2, with a weak D call TRBD1 (6 bases). The ends were cut back, 6 bases at V and 0 bases at J, with 8 bases in the middle. The CDR3 runs 13 residues. Germline loops: CDR1 MDHEN, CDR2 SYDVKM. The CDR3 protein is CASRQGANYGYTF. CDR3 DNA sequence: TGTGCCAGCAGACAGGGCGCTAACTATGGCTACACCTTC.

The chain employs TRBV20-1 and TRBJ1-1; no firm D call. The CDR3 covers 12 residues. The ends were cut back, 3 bases at V and 1 base at J, with 6 bases in the middle. Germline CDR1 and CDR2: DFQATT and SNEGSKA (reference sequence). The CDR3 region is CSASHTNTEAFF. The CDR3 DNA is TGCAGTGCTAGTCACACGAACACTGAAGCTTTCTTT.

This chain joins TRBV30 and TRBJ2-1, with 10 bases identical to TRBD2. This CDR3 region has 14 residues. Germline CDR1 and CDR2: GTSNPN and SVGIG (reference sequence). V dropped 7 bases and J dropped 4; count of bases not matched to a gene: 7. CDR3 sequence (DNA): TGTGCCTCTGCGGGACTAGCGAGTTACAATGAGCAGTTCTTC. This sequence encodes CASAGLASYNEQFF.

This clone was seen once. The chain couples TRBV19 to TRBJ1-2; TRBD1 matches at 7 bases. This CDR3 has 13 amino acids. CDR1 LNHDA and CDR2 SQIVND come from the germline V gene (reference sequence). Trimming took 8 bases from V and 4 from J; bases not matched to a gene: 7. CDR3 DNA: TGTGCCAGTCTCGACAGGGATTCCTATGGCTACACCTTC. Protein: CASLDRDSYGYTF.

This clone occurred once. The chain combines TRBV14 with TRBJ2-3, with TRBD1 as a possible D gene (6 bases). The CDR3 length is 14 residues. Per germline, CDR1 SGHDN and CDR2 FVKESK. The V gene lost 0 bases and the J gene lost 8 bases, with 12 bases spanning the gap. As DNA, the CDR3 is TGTGCCAGCAGCCAAGATCACAGGGTTGGTACGCAGTATTTT. Its translation: CASSQDHRVGTQYF.

The CDR3 region is CASSEFLAGVRTGELFF. CDR3 coding DNA: TGTGCCAGCAGTGAATTCCTAGCGGGAGTGAGGACCGGGGAGCTGTTTTTT. The chain links TRBV2 to TRBJ2-2, with 10 bases lining up with TRBD2. The trim removed 2 bases at V and 5 bases at J, leaving 8 bases unmatched. Germline CDR1 is SNHLY and CDR2 is FYNNEI. The CDR3 spans 17 residues.

This rearrangement joins TRBV7-9 to TRBJ2-5; 7 nucleotides agree with TRBD1. The CDR3 is made up of 14 amino acids. Germline CDR1 and CDR2: SEHNR and FQNEAQ (reference sequence). Trimming removed 5 bases from V and 1 base from J; junction bases left unmatched: 4. The CDR3 protein is CASSHGDSQETQYF. In nucleotides, the CDR3 is TGTGCCAGCAGCCACGGGGACAGCCAAGAGACCCAGTACTTC. The full variable domain, its missing parts supplied by reference TRBV7-9 and TRBJ2-5, is DTGVSQNPRHKITKRGQNVTFRCDPISEHNRLYWYRQTLGQGPEFLTYFQNEAQLEKSRLLSDRFSAERPKGSFSTLEIQRTEQGDSAMYLCASSHGDSQETQYFGPGTRLLVL.

The J gene is TRBJ1-2, the V gene TRBV5-1, with D possibly TRBD1 on 6 matching bases. The CDR3 consists of 13 residues. Germline CDR1 reads SGHRS; CDR2 reads YFSETQ. V lost 5 bases and J 2 bases, leaving 10 bases between the germline ends. This CDR3 is CASRNGQNYGYTF. Here the CDR3 DNA reads TGCGCCAGCAGAAATGGACAGAACTATGGCTACACCTTC.

The chain combines TRBV19 with TRBJ2-2; D possibly corresponds to TRBD1 (6 bases). CDR3 length: 15 residues. The V and J ends lost 0 bases and 3 bases respectively, with 8 bases between them. The germline V gene has CDR1 LNHDA and CDR2 SQIVND (reference sequence). The CDR3 loop is CASSIERTDTGELFF. The CDR3 DNA reads TGTGCCAGTAGTATAGAGAGGACAGACACCGGGGAGCTGTTTTTT.

This clone was seen a single time. J is TRBJ1-4 and V is TRBV30, with D uncertain. This CDR3 is 14 amino acids long. The germline V and J ends were trimmed by 3 bases and 2 bases, with 10 bases remaining between them. CDR1 and CDR2 from the germline V gene are GTSNPN and SVGIG (reference sequence). The CDR3 loop reads CAWSRWSTNEKLFF. The CDR3 DNA reads as TGTGCCTGGAGCAGATGGTCGACTAATGAAAAACTGTTTTTT.

This clone was seen only once. The chain uses TRBV19 and TRBJ2-3, with TRBD1 identical over 8 bases. The CDR3 extends over 15 amino acids. J gave up 5 bases and V 6 bases, and 10 bases lay outside the gene matches. Germline V gene sequence: CDR1 LNHDA, CDR2 SQIVND (reference sequence). CDR3 loop: CASRSRDRREDTQYF. In DNA form, the CDR3 reads TGTGCCAGTAGGTCCCGGGACAGGAGGGAAGATACGCAGTATTTT.

This sequence joins TRBV18 and TRBJ2-3, with TRBD2 matching over 10 bases. The CDR3 has 19 residues. Germline V CDR1 and CDR2: KGHSH, LQKENI. Trimming at V came to 0 bases and at J to 1 base, leaving 10 bases not matched to a gene. The CDR3 region is CASSPPKSGRARRTDTQYF. CDR3 DNA sequence: TGTGCCAGCTCACCACCGAAGAGCGGGAGGGCCCGTCGCACAGATACGCAGTATTTT.

This rearrangement joins TRBV19 to TRBJ2-7; D not resolved. Germline V gives CDR1 LNHDA, CDR2 SQIVND (reference sequence). This CDR3 spans 14 amino acids. V shed 5 bases and J shed 0 bases, with 11 bases lying between them. Here the CDR3 reads CASSPSESSYEQYF. Written as DNA, the CDR3 is TGTGCCAGTAGTCCGTCCGAGAGCTCCTACGAGCAGTACTTC. Combining the CDR3 with reference TRBV19 and TRBJ2-7 gives the whole variable domain DGGITQSPKYLFRKEGQNVTLSCEQNLNHDAMYWYRQDPGQGLRLIYYSQIVNDFQKGDIAEGYSVSREKKESFPLTVTSAQKNPTAFYLCASSPSESSYEQYFGPGTRLTVT.

The V call is TRBV2, the J call TRBJ1-2; D is undetermined. This CDR3 spans 14 amino acids. The V end lost 6 bases, the J end lost 3 bases, and 14 bases lay between the germline ends. CDR1 and CDR2 (germline): SNHLY, FYNNEI. Here the CDR3 DNA reads TGTGCCAGCAGGGCGAGGGTGGAACACTATGGCTACACCTTC. It translates to CASRARVEHYGYTF. Full variable domain (outside the CDR3, taken from reference TRBV2 and TRBJ1-2): EPEVTQTPSHQVTQMGQEVILRCVPISNHLYFYWYRQILGQKVEFLVSFYNNEISEKSEIFDDQFSVERPDGSNFTLKIRSTKLEDSAMYFCASRARVEHYGYTFGSGTRLTVV.

The V and J genes are TRBV7-8 and TRBJ2-7; no clear D gene. This CDR3 is 16 amino acids long. With 3 bases removed from V and 6 bases from J, the gap between germline ends came to 21 bases. CDR1 is SGHVS and CDR2 is FQNEAQ in the germline V gene. The CDR3 loop reads CASSLESYAVVGEQYF. The CDR3 DNA reads TGTGCCAGCAGCTTGGAATCCTACGCGGTAGTGGGCGAGCAGTACTTC.

The genes are TRBV27 and TRBJ2-7; 8 nucleotides line up with TRBD2. The CDR3 sequence is 13 residues long. The J segment lost 2 bases and the V segment lost 3 bases, leaving 0 bases of the junction unmatched. Germline assignment: CDR1 MNHEY and CDR2 SMNVEV (reference sequence). CDR3 sequence reads: CASSFSGTYEQYF. Here the CDR3 DNA reads TGTGCCAGCAGTTTTAGCGGGACCTACGAGCAGTACTTC.